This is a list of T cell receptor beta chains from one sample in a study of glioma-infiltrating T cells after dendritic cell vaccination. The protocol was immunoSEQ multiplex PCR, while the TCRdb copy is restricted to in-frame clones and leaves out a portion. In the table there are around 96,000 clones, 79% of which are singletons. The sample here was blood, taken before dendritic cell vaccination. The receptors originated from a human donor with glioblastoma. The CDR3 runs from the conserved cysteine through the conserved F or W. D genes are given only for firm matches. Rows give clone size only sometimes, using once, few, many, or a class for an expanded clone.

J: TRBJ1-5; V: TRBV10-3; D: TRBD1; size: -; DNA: TGTGCCATCAGCCAGACAGGGGGCGCGGGTCAGCCCCAGCATTTT; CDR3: CAISQTGGAGQPQHF
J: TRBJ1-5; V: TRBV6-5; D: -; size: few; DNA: TGTGCCAGCAGTTACAGGGGAGGGGGTGATCAGCCCCAGCATTTT; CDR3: CASSYRGGGDQPQHF
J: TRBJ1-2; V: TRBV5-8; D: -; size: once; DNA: TGTGCCAGCAGCTTGGGGCAGGGTCCTGGCTACACCTTC; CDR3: CASSLGQGPGYTF
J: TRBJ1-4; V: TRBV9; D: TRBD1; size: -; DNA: TGTGCCAGCAGCCCTTGGGACAGCCTAACTGGGACTAATGAAAAACTGTTTTTT; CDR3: CASSPWDSLTGTNEKLFF
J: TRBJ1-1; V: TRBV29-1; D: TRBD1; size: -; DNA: TGCAGCGTAGGACAGGGAGACACTGAAGCTTTCTTT; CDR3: CSVGQGDTEAFF
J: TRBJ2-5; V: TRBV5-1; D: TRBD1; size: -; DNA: TGCGCCAGCAGCACAAGCCCAGGGGGTCAAGAGACCCAGTACTTC; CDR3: CASSTSPGGQETQYF
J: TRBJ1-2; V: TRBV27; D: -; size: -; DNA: TGTGCCAGCAGCCTCAATTACCCCCCCGACAGGCCCCTCTCCGCCTTC; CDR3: CASSLNYPPDRPLSAF
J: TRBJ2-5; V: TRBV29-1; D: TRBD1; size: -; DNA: TGCAGCGTTGATGACGACAGGGGGCTCCAAGAGACCCAGTACTTC; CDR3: CSVDDDRGLQETQYF
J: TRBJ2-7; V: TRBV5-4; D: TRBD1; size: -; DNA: TGTGCCAGCAGCTCCCGACAGGGGCTCGACCTCTACGAGCAGTACTTC; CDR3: CASSSRQGLDLYEQYF
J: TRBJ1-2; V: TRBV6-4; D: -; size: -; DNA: TGTGCCAGCAGTGACTCAACGGGCTATGGCTACACCTTC; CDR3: CASSDSTGYGYTF
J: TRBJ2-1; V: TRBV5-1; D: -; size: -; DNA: TGCGCCAGCAGCTTGGCTGGCGCTAGCAGTTACAATGAGCAGTTCTTC; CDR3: CASSLAGASSYNEQFF
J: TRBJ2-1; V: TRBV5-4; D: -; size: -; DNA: TGTGTCAGCAGCCATTCTAGTGAAAATGAGCAGTTCTTC; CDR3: CVSSHSSENEQFF
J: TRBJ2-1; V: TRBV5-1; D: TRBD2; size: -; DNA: TGCGCCAGCAGCTCGGGACTAGCGAACTACAATGAGCAGTTCTTC; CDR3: CASSSGLANYNEQFF
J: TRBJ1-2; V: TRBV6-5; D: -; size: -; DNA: TGTGCCAGCCGTGGTACAGGGTTCTATGGCTACACCTTC; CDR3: CASRGTGFYGYTF
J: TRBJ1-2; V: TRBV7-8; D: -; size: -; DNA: TGTGCCAGCAGCACACAGCAGAACTATGGCTACACCTTC; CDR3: CASSTQQNYGYTF
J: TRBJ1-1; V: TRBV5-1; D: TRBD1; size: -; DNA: TGCGCCAGCAGCTTGGGACAGGGGGCATATACTGAAGCTTTCTTT; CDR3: CASSLGQGAYTEAFF
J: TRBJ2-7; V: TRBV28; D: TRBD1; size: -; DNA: TGTGCCAGCGTCCGGGACAGGGGTGGGTACGAGCAGTACTTC; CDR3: CASVRDRGGYEQYF
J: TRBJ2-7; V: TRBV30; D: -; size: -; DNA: TGTGCCTGGAGTGCCTCTTACGAGCAGTACTTC; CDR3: CAWSASYEQYF
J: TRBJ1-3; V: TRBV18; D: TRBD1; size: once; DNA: TGTGCCAGCACGCAGGGGGATTCTGGAAACACCATATATTTT; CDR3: CASTQGDSGNTIYF
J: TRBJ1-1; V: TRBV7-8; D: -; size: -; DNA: TGTGCCAGCAGCTTAGGCGGTCAATTATATACTGAAGCTTTCTTT; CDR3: CASSLGGQLYTEAFF
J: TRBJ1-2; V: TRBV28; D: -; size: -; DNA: TGTGCCAGCCGCCGGGGGGCTATTAACTATGGCTACACCTTC; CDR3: CASRRGAINYGYTF
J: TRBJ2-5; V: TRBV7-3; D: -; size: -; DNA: TGTGCCAGCAGCTTAGTGGCCCAGCAAGAGACCCAGTACTTC; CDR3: CASSLVAQQETQYF
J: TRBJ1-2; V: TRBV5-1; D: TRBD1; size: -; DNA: TGCGCCAGCAGCTTTGCCCCCCAGGGGGAGGCTGGCTACACCTTC; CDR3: CASSFAPQGEAGYTF
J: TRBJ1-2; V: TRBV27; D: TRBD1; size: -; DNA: TGTGCCAGCAGTTCCCACAGGGGGCTGGTTGGCTACACCTTC; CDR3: CASSSHRGLVGYTF